This is a list of T cell receptor beta chains from one sample in a study of T cell responses to AZD1222 COVID-19 vaccine. Sequencing used immunoSEQ multiplex PCR; TCRdb keeps in-frame clones, though not all of them. The sample lists about 120,000 clones, approximately 90% occurring once. This material consisted of peripheral blood, taken on day 0 of AZD1222 vaccination. The receptors shown here come from an adult in good health. Each CDR3 is given with its conserved first and last residue. Each record gives: D gene, clone size, J gene, V gene, CDR3 DNA, CDR3 protein. D genes are given only for firm matches. Clone size is not always given. Where it is, it says once, few, many or a class for expanded clones.

d_call: -; clone_size: -; j_call: TRBJ1-4; v_call: TRBV7-2; cdr3_nt: TGTGCCAGCACCCTCCGGGGGGCAAATGAAAAACTGTTTTTT; cdr3_aa: CASTLRGANEKLFF
d_call: -; clone_size: -; j_call: TRBJ2-2; v_call: TRBV6-4; cdr3_nt: TGTGCCAGCAGATTGGGACCGAACACCGGGGAGCTGTTTTTT; cdr3_aa: CASRLGPNTGELFF
d_call: TRBD1; clone_size: -; j_call: TRBJ2-1; v_call: TRBV4-1; cdr3_nt: TGCGCCAGCAGCCATGACAGGGGCGGCGGGTACAATGAGCAGTTCTTC; cdr3_aa: CASSHDRGGGYNEQFF
d_call: TRBD2; clone_size: once; j_call: TRBJ2-2; v_call: TRBV5-8; cdr3_nt: TGTGCCAGCAGCGCGAGACCAGCGGGGGGAATCGTCGGGGAGCTGTTTTTT; cdr3_aa: CASSARPAGGIVGELFF
d_call: -; clone_size: -; j_call: TRBJ1-2; v_call: TRBV2; cdr3_nt: TGTGCCAGCAGTGACCCCGACACGTACTATGGCTACACCTTC; cdr3_aa: CASSDPDTYYGYTF
d_call: -; clone_size: -; j_call: TRBJ2-1; v_call: TRBV10-1; cdr3_nt: TGCGCCAGCAGTGCTCAGCGGACTGGGCGCAATGAGCAGTTCTTC; cdr3_aa: CASSAQRTGRNEQFF
d_call: TRBD1; clone_size: -; j_call: TRBJ1-6; v_call: TRBV18; cdr3_nt: TGTGCCAGTACCGGACAGGGGGCAGGAGGAGATTCACCCCTCCACTTT; cdr3_aa: CASTGQGAGGDSPLHF
d_call: TRBD2; clone_size: -; j_call: TRBJ2-7; v_call: TRBV11-3; cdr3_nt: TGTGCCAGCAGCTTAGATCAGGGACTAGCGGGAGGCGAGCAGTACTTC; cdr3_aa: CASSLDQGLAGGEQYF
d_call: -; clone_size: -; j_call: TRBJ2-1; v_call: TRBV18; cdr3_nt: TGTGCCAGCTCACCATCGGCTAGCGCACACAATGAGCAGTTCTTC; cdr3_aa: CASSPSASAHNEQFF
d_call: -; clone_size: -; j_call: TRBJ2-3; v_call: TRBV4-2; cdr3_nt: TGTGCCAGCAGCCAAGGTCAGGCAGTCAGCACAGATACGCAGTATTTT; cdr3_aa: CASSQGQAVSTDTQYF
d_call: -; clone_size: -; j_call: TRBJ1-1; v_call: TRBV2; cdr3_nt: TGTGCCAGCAGGGGAAACCCGGGCACTGAAGCTTTCTTT; cdr3_aa: CASRGNPGTEAFF
d_call: TRBD1; clone_size: -; j_call: TRBJ1-5; v_call: TRBV30; cdr3_nt: TGTGCCTGGAGTGTTAAGGGGGCTGGGCCCCAGCATTTT; cdr3_aa: CAWSVKGAGPQHF
d_call: -; clone_size: -; j_call: TRBJ2-7; v_call: TRBV3-1/TRBV3-2; cdr3_nt: TGTGCCAGCAGCCAAGTGGGAGAGCAGTACTTC; cdr3_aa: CASSQVGEQYF
d_call: -; clone_size: -; j_call: TRBJ1-1; v_call: TRBV5-8; cdr3_nt: TGTGCCAGCAGCTTGGGCTCACCTATCAAGAACACTGAAGCTTTCTTT; cdr3_aa: CASSLGSPIKNTEAFF
d_call: TRBD2; clone_size: -; j_call: TRBJ2-1; v_call: TRBV5-4; cdr3_nt: TGTGCCAGCAGCTTGGGAACTAGCGGGGGGGCTAATGAGCAGTTCTTC; cdr3_aa: CASSLGTSGGANEQFF
d_call: -; clone_size: few; j_call: TRBJ2-1; v_call: TRBV19; cdr3_nt: TGTGCCAGTACTACTACCCTGGGGGTTAGTGAGCAGTTCTTC; cdr3_aa: CASTTTLGVSEQFF
d_call: TRBD1; clone_size: -; j_call: TRBJ1-4; v_call: TRBV30; cdr3_nt: TGTGCCTGTGGTAGGCAGGGGGCTTTGGGAAATGAAAAACTGTTTTTT; cdr3_aa: CACGRQGALGNEKLFF
d_call: -; clone_size: once; j_call: TRBJ1-2; v_call: TRBV28; cdr3_nt: TGTGCCAGCTCTCAAGGGCTACAGTCCTTCCGCGGCTACACCTTC; cdr3_aa: CASSQGLQSFRGYTF
d_call: -; clone_size: once; j_call: TRBJ1-1; v_call: TRBV5-1; cdr3_nt: TGCGCCAGCAGCCAACAGGGTAGGTCTGAAGCTTTCTTT; cdr3_aa: CASSQQGRSEAFF
d_call: -; clone_size: -; j_call: TRBJ1-2; v_call: TRBV5-6; cdr3_nt: TGTGCCAGCAGCTTGATGCCCAATGGCTACACCTTC; cdr3_aa: CASSLMPNGYTF
d_call: TRBD1; clone_size: -; j_call: TRBJ2-2; v_call: TRBV5-4; cdr3_nt: TGTGCCAGCAGCCGACAGGGGGGTAACACCGGGGAGCTGTTTTTT; cdr3_aa: CASSRQGGNTGELFF
d_call: TRBD1; clone_size: -; j_call: TRBJ1-2; v_call: TRBV6-5; cdr3_nt: TGTGCCAGCAGTTACCGCGGACAGGGGATTTATGGCTACACCTTC; cdr3_aa: CASSYRGQGIYGYTF
d_call: -; clone_size: -; j_call: TRBJ2-5; v_call: TRBV9; cdr3_nt: TGTGCCAGCAGCGTAGATGAGTCGGAGACCCAGTACTTC; cdr3_aa: CASSVDESETQYF
d_call: TRBD2; clone_size: -; j_call: TRBJ2-1; v_call: TRBV7-2; cdr3_nt: TGTGCCAGCAGCTTTAGCGGGTATTCTTACAATGAGCAGTTCTTC; cdr3_aa: CASSFSGYSYNEQFF
d_call: TRBD2; clone_size: once; j_call: TRBJ2-7; v_call: TRBV5-1; cdr3_nt: TGCGCCAGCAGCCTAGCGGGGGTCTACGAGCAGTACTTC; cdr3_aa: CASSLAGVYEQYF
d_call: -; clone_size: once; j_call: TRBJ1-2; v_call: TRBV20-1; cdr3_nt: TGCAGTGCAGACAGGATCTATGGCTACACCTTC; cdr3_aa: CSADRIYGYTF
d_call: TRBD1; clone_size: -; j_call: TRBJ1-1; v_call: TRBV5-8; cdr3_nt: TGTGCCAGCAGCCACAGGGGGTTCATTAGTGAAGCTTTCTTT; cdr3_aa: CASSHRGFISEAFF
d_call: -; clone_size: -; j_call: TRBJ1-1; v_call: TRBV27; cdr3_nt: TGTGCCAGCAGTTTGCAGGTTCGGAACACTGAAGCTTTCTTT; cdr3_aa: CASSLQVRNTEAFF
d_call: -; clone_size: -; j_call: TRBJ2-1; v_call: TRBV11-3; cdr3_nt: TGTGCCAGCAGCCGCGGGACAGTAGGGCGGGATGAGCAGTTCTTC; cdr3_aa: CASSRGTVGRDEQFF
d_call: -; clone_size: once; j_call: TRBJ2-7; v_call: TRBV10-3; cdr3_nt: TGTGCCATCAGTGAGTCGACAAAAACCTACGAGCAGTACTTC; cdr3_aa: CAISESTKTYEQYF
d_call: -; clone_size: -; j_call: TRBJ2-6; v_call: TRBV18; cdr3_nt: TGTGCCAGCTCACGAGACGTACCCTCTGGGGCCAACGTCCTGACTTTC; cdr3_aa: CASSRDVPSGANVLTF
d_call: -; clone_size: -; j_call: TRBJ1-5; v_call: TRBV30; cdr3_nt: TGTGCCTGGAATCGTAACAGGGATCAGCCCCAGCATTTT; cdr3_aa: CAWNRNRDQPQHF
d_call: -; clone_size: -; j_call: TRBJ1-1; v_call: TRBV29-1; cdr3_nt: TGCAGCGTCGGGCGTCGGAACACTGAAGCTTTCTTT; cdr3_aa: CSVGRRNTEAFF
d_call: -; clone_size: -; j_call: TRBJ1-2; v_call: TRBV13; cdr3_nt: TGTGCCAGCAGCCCATACACCTGGCCTCATGGCTACACCTTC; cdr3_aa: CASSPYTWPHGYTF
d_call: TRBD2; clone_size: once; j_call: TRBJ2-1; v_call: TRBV29-1; cdr3_nt: TGCAGCGTTGTAGGACTAGCGGGCGGGGAGAGGTACAATGAGCAGTTCTTC; cdr3_aa: CSVVGLAGGERYNEQFF
d_call: -; clone_size: once; j_call: TRBJ2-7; v_call: TRBV4-2; cdr3_nt: TGTGCCAGCAGCCAAGGGACAGACTACGAGCAGTACTTC; cdr3_aa: CASSQGTDYEQYF
d_call: TRBD2; clone_size: -; j_call: TRBJ2-1; v_call: TRBV5-1; cdr3_nt: TGCGCCAGCAGCTTGGCCCGGACTAGCCGAAGCAATGAGCAGTTCTTC; cdr3_aa: CASSLARTSRSNEQFF
d_call: -; clone_size: -; j_call: TRBJ2-1; v_call: TRBV19; cdr3_nt: TGTGCCAGTAGTAGTGGCGAGCAGTTCTTC; cdr3_aa: CASSSGEQFF
d_call: -; clone_size: -; j_call: TRBJ1-6; v_call: TRBV6-1; cdr3_nt: TGTGCCAGCAGTGAAAGCATTGGGGACATCCCACCCCTCCACTTT; cdr3_aa: CASSESIGDIPPLHF
d_call: -; clone_size: -; j_call: TRBJ1-2; v_call: TRBV28; cdr3_nt: TGTGCCAGCAGTCCCCAGGTGGTTCGGGTCTACTATGGCTACACCTTC; cdr3_aa: CASSPQVVRVYYGYTF
d_call: TRBD1; clone_size: -; j_call: TRBJ1-3; v_call: TRBV28; cdr3_nt: TGTGCCAGCAGAACGCCGACAGGGGTCTCTGGAAACACCATATATTTT; cdr3_aa: CASRTPTGVSGNTIYF